Sequencing of this T cell receptor beta chain was carried out in a study of blood T cell repertoires in COVID-19. In this sample, this clone turned up once. In the same sample, other DNA sequences code for this CDR3. Repertoires were generated with immunoSEQ multiplex PCR, while TCRdb's copy carries only in-frame clones and drops some. The sample carries a few hundred thousand clones, roughly 89% recorded once. V was pared by 5 bases and J by 6 bases, with 9 bases of the junction left unmatched. Germline V gives CDR1 MNHEY, CDR2 SMNVEV (reference sequence). CDR3 length: 16 amino acids. Source material: peripheral blood. This clonotype was sampled from a woman under 40 with active or convalescent COVID-19. The chain links TRBV27 to TRBJ2-1; 11 positions match TRBD2. CDR3 nucleotides: TGTGCCAGCAGTCCTCGCCTAGCGGGGGGCCTCAATGAGCAGTTCTTC. Translation: CASSPRLAGGLNEQFF.